The 17 T cell receptor beta chains below were found in one sample sequenced in a study of early T cells in non-severe SARS-CoV-2 infection. Using its own MiXCR run on the 5' RACE reads, TCRdb lists one record per CDR3 protein. The sample contains under 85,000 distinct CDR3 sequences, 11% to 15% of which appear only once. The sequenced material came from whole blood. Receptor source: an adult who was a healthcare worker with PCR-confirmed SARS-CoV-2 infection or an uninfected control (not recorded which).

This clonotype has just a few counts. The rearrangement uses TRBV29-1 and TRBJ2-2, with D unresolved. The germline V gene has CDR1 SQVTM and CDR2 ANQGSEA. Trimming stripped 5 bases from V and 0 bases from J, with 10 bases between. The CDR3 consists of 14 residues. Here the CDR3 DNA reads TGCAGCGTTTTCGGTAGTTCGAACACCGGGGAGCTGTTTTTT. Protein product: CSVFGSSNTGELFF.

CDR3 sequence: CAISFSTNQPQHF. CDR3 DNA: TGTGCCATCAGTTTCTCCACCAATCAGCCCCAGCATTTT. The chain couples TRBV10-3 to TRBJ1-5; D unresolved. The ends were cut back, 5 bases at V and 3 bases at J, with 8 bases in the middle. The CDR3 is 13 amino acids. From germline, CDR1 is ENHRY and CDR2 SYGVKD.

This clonotype showed up many times. The gene calls are TRBV20-1 and TRBJ1-5; 9 bases are a match to TRBD1. Trimming at V came to 4 bases and at J to 6 bases, leaving 10 bases not matched to a gene. The CDR3 totals 15 residues. Germline V gene sequence: CDR1 DFQATT, CDR2 SNEGSKA (reference sequence). In DNA form, the CDR3 reads TGCAGTGCTATATCGGACAGGGGATCAGGTCAGCCCCAGCATTTT. It specifies CSAISDRGSGQPQHF.

This clonotype was counted only a few times. The chain employs TRBV9 and TRBJ1-6; D is undetermined. The CDR3 extends over 16 amino acids. V gave up 0 bases and J gave up 10 bases, with 17 bases separating them. The V gene's germline CDR1 is SGDLS and CDR2 YYNGEE. Here the CDR3 DNA reads TGTGCCAGCAGCGTAGCTACGGGCCCATCGAACTCACCCCTCCACTTT. Its translation is CASSVATGPSNSPLHF.

The gene calls are TRBV18 and TRBJ2-5, with a possible D match to TRBD1 (5 bases). CDR1 and CDR2 (germline): KGHSH, LQKENI. CDR3 size: 14 residues. V shed 1 base and J shed 3 bases, with 9 bases lying between them. DNA of the CDR3: TGTGCCAGCTCACCACAAGTCAGGGAAGAGACCCAGTACTTC. Translating it yields CASSPQVREETQYF.

The rearrangement uses TRBV4-1 and TRBJ2-1; D is uncertain. This CDR3 spans 15 amino acids. CDR1 is MGHRA, CDR2 YSYEKL, per germline. V gave up 0 bases and J gave up 10 bases, with 16 bases separating them. CDR3 sequence reads: CASSQDFLGLDEQFF. In nucleotides, the CDR3 is TGCGCCAGCAGCCAAGATTTCCTAGGATTGGACGAGCAGTTCTTC.

V gene TRBV6-5 combines with J gene TRBJ1-5; no firm D call. CDR1 and CDR2 (germline): MNHEY, SVGAGI. The CDR3 has 15 amino acids. Trimming removed 6 bases at V and 1 base at J, with 13 bases between. The DNA of the CDR3 is TGTGCCAGCAGCCGGGTGGCTACGAGCAATCAGCCCCAGCATTTT. Protein sequence: CASSRVATSNQPQHF.

Worth noting for this clonotype: Since a much larger clone is just one base distant, this may be a read error. The chain recombines TRBV28 with TRBJ2-7, with 9 bases that match TRBD2. CDR3 length equals 15 residues. Germline-derived CDR1 and CDR2 are MDHEN and SYDVKM. The CDR3 reads CASSLVLAGRYELYF. The CDR3, as DNA: TGTGCCAGCAGTTTGGTGCTAGCGGGGAGGTACGAGCTGTACTTC. Variable domain in full (rest from reference TRBV28 and TRBJ2-7): DVKVTQSSRYLVKRTGEKVFLECVQDMDHENMFWYRQDPGLGLRLIYFSYDVKMKEKGDIPEGYSVSREKKERFSLILESASTNQTSMYLCASSLVLAGRYELYFGPGTRLTVT.

The table lists this clonotype with a few counts. The chain carries TRBV6-6 and TRBJ2-3; 10 bases align to TRBD2. Trimming took 8 bases from V and 0 from J; bases not matched to a gene: 8. Looked up from germline, CDR1 is MNHNY and CDR2 is SVGAGI (reference sequence). This CDR3 contains 16 residues. CDR3 protein: CASQRGTSESTDTQYF. The CDR3 nucleotides read TGTGCCAGCCAACGAGGGACTAGCGAAAGCACAGATACGCAGTATTTT.

This clonotype was detected ten times or more. The J gene is TRBJ2-6, the V gene TRBV12-3 or TRBV12-4; D is unresolved. Trimming removed 4 bases at V and 16 bases at J, with 20 bases between. CDR3 size: 14 residues. The CDR3 loop is CASSSPRYGLALTF. CDR3 DNA: TGTGCCAGCAGTTCCCCCCGATACGGCCTTGCACTGACTTTC.

The J gene is TRBJ2-3, the V gene TRBV4-3; D is perhaps TRBD1 (6 bases). Germline V lookup: CDR1 LGHNA, CDR2 YSLEER. CDR3 size: 16 residues. Trimming took off 0 bases at V and 2 bases at J, with 12 bases between the two ends. CDR3 coding DNA: TGCGCCAGCAGCCAAGATGCGCAGGGGCCCACAGATACGCAGTATTTT. Translating gives CASSQDAQGPTDTQYF.

In this sample, this clonotype turned up many times. V and J are TRBV12-3 or TRBV12-4 and TRBJ1-3; D gene ambiguous. This CDR3 spans 17 amino acids. Trimming pared 2 bases from V and 2 bases from J, leaving 16 bases between. This chain's CDR3 is CASSLPAVLPAGNTIYF. In DNA, the CDR3 is TGTGCCAGCAGTTTACCGGCCGTCCTTCCGGCTGGAAACACCATATATTTT.

This clonotype appeared a few times. The chain employs TRBV20-1 and TRBJ2-5, with no clear D. CDR3 size: 12 residues. In germline, CDR1 is DFQATT, CDR2 SNEGSKA (reference sequence). Trimming removed 3 bases at V and 7 bases at J, with 12 bases between. The CDR3 region has the DNA TGCAGTGCTAGCGTCACCCGTGGGACCCAGTACTTC. It codes for CSASVTRGTQYF.

This clonotype was seen at least ten times. J is TRBJ1-6 and V is TRBV5-8, with TRBD1 identical over 10 bases. V shed 0 bases, J shed 8 bases, and the junction held 2 bases outside the gene matches. Germline-derived CDR1 and CDR2 are SGHTS and YDEGEE. The CDR3 covers 15 residues. The CDR3 is CASSLGDRGHSPLHF. CDR3 DNA sequence: TGTGCCAGCAGCTTGGGGGACAGGGGACATTCACCCCTCCACTTT.

This clonotype occurred a few times. The chain joins TRBV20-1 to TRBJ2-7; 7 nucleotides align to TRBD1. Looked up from germline, CDR1 is DFQATT and CDR2 is SNEGSKA (reference sequence). This CDR3 is 14 amino acids long. J gave up 0 bases and V 2 bases, and 4 bases lay outside the gene matches. CDR3 protein: CSARLTGSSYEQYF. Written as DNA, the CDR3 is TGCAGTGCTAGATTGACAGGGAGCTCCTACGAGCAGTACTTC.

J is TRBJ1-2 and V is TRBV6-5; D remains ambiguous. Germline assignment: CDR1 MNHEY and CDR2 SVGAGI. The CDR3 runs to 15 residues. The germline V and J ends were trimmed by 2 bases and 2 bases, with 12 bases remaining between them. CDR3 sequence: CASSYRGSPNYGYTF. CDR3 sequence (DNA): TGTGCCAGCAGTTACAGAGGCAGCCCGAACTATGGCTACACCTTC.

The J gene is TRBJ1-1, the V gene TRBV12-3 or TRBV12-4; 7 bases agree with TRBD1. CDR3 length equals 16 residues. Trimming took 6 bases from V and 1 from J; bases not matched to a gene: 11. DNA of the CDR3: TGTGCCAGCAGCCGCTCGACAGGGTGGTCGAACACTGAAGCTTTCTTT. Protein product: CASSRSTGWSNTEAFF.